This TCR beta chain was sequenced for a study of human CD8 memory T cell subsets. Study observations and caveats: Similar levels of high diversity, measured as normalized Shannon-Wiener diversity, were found in stem-like memory and precursor exhausted T cells, which was not the case for effector memory cells. Among the subsets, Chao1 estimates suggested that stem-like memory T cells were more diverse than precursor exhausted T cells.

Enrichment for total CD8+ T cells was performed by negative magnetic separation. A UMI-labeled 5' RACE approach was the method that produced the TCR beta libraries. In the authors' workflow: Whichever TCR beta library was examined, it held between roughly 2,700 and 20,000 functional CDR3 beta clonotypes. From the 5' RACE reads, TCRdb called clonotypes with MiXCR, one entry per CDR3 protein. The V and J calls come from TCRdb's annotation, not from the publication. The table records 8,300 or so distinct CDR3 sequences, about 3.9% of them present only once. This clonotype was found a few times. The antigen is undetermined. Trimming took off 8 bases at V and 0 bases at J, with 4 bases between the two ends. The CDR3 runs to 12 residues. CDR1 and CDR2 from the germline V gene are ENHRY and SYGVKD.

This receptor was taken from a human donor in good health. V gene TRBV10-3 combines with J gene TRBJ2-2; D gene unclear. Input material: CD8+ T cells from PBMCs. The CDR3 here is CAIRPNTGELFF. The CDR3 region has the DNA TGTGCCATCCGGCCGAACACCGGGGAGCTGTTTTTT.